Shown below are 12 T cell receptor beta chains from a single sample sequenced in a study of regulatory T cells in long-lasting Graves disease (dated by TCRdb to the early 2020s). The library was produced with multiplex PCR. TCRdb lists the instrument as Illumina HiSeq 4000. To build TCR beta libraries, CDR3 regions were amplified by Arm-PCR using iRepertoire HTBI primers. The public sequencing data were trimmed at Q25 with fastp and processed into clonotypes with MiXCR by TCRdb, which kept only in-frame beta chains. Entries that share a CDR3 protein sequence are merged under the most common genes and DNA. Across this sample there are roughly 320,000 distinct CDR3 sequences, with over 15% seen only once. Clones ranked in the top ten supply about 32% of the sample. What the time point label conveys for this sample: newly diagnosed GD, antithyroid drugs for less than 3 months. For both TCR sequencing and RNA sequencing, RNA was extracted from PBMCs in TRIzol.

The same data also went into a second study, on T cells in Graves' hyperthyroidism and ophthalmopathy.

Source: peripheral blood mononuclear cells (PBMCs), taken at new diagnosis, from a patient treated with antithyroid drugs. The receptor set was obtained from a man aged 35 to 55 with Graves disease. Donor details come from another sample of the same person, matched by shared clones.

This clonotype was recorded at least ten times. The rearrangement uses TRBV28 and TRBJ1-2; possibly TRBD1 for D (6 bases). The CDR3 runs to 14 residues. V lost 5 bases to trimming and J lost 4 bases, with 14 bases between them. Germline CDR1 reads MDHEN; CDR2 reads SYDVKM. The CDR3: CASSKSTGFYGYTF. The DNA for the CDR3 is TGTGCCAGCAGTAAATCTACAGGGTTCTATGGCTACACCTTC.

This clonotype was recorded at least ten times. The V and J genes are TRBV6-5 and TRBJ1-1; D perhaps matches TRBD1 (5 bases). The germline V and J ends were trimmed by 4 bases and 5 bases, with 11 bases remaining between them. Looked up from germline, CDR1 is MNHEY and CDR2 is SVGAGI. The CDR3 loop spans 13 amino acids. The CDR3 here is CASSFREGTEAFF. In nucleotides, the CDR3 is TGTGCCAGCAGTTTCAGGGAGGGAACTGAAGCTTTCTTT.

This clonotype was recorded at least ten times. The chain is built from TRBV6-2 or TRBV6-3 and TRBJ2-7; 14 bases are a match to TRBD2. V shed 6 bases and J 5 bases; nucleotides not matched to a gene: 9. Germline V gene lookup returns CDR1 MNHEY and CDR2 SVGEGT. The length of the CDR3 is 16 residues. The CDR3 sequence: CASSVGQGLAGDEQYF. In DNA form, the CDR3 reads TGTGCCAGCAGCGTTGGCCAGGGACTAGCGGGGGACGAGCAGTACTTC.

In this sample, this clonotype turned up a few times. This chain connects TRBV10-3 to TRBJ2-6, with 11 positions matching TRBD1. Germline trimming cut 3 bases from V and 1 base from J; bases unmatched to any gene: 8. The germline gives CDR1 ENHRY, CDR2 SYGVKD. The CDR3 sequence is 19 residues long. The CDR3 here is CAISDHAGQGASGANVLTF. Here the CDR3 DNA reads TGTGCCATCAGTGACCACGCCGGACAGGGGGCTTCTGGGGCCAACGTCCTGACTTTC.

This clonotype came up many times. This rearrangement joins TRBV12-3 or TRBV12-4 to TRBJ2-7, with D possibly matching TRBD2 (5 bases). V was cut by 1 base and J by 6 bases, with 16 bases left in between. This CDR3 contains 15 residues. The chain's CDR3 is CASSLVGGSTPEQYF. CDR3 bases: TGTGCCAGCAGTTTAGTTGGAGGCTCGACCCCCGAGCAGTACTTC.

This clonotype has at least ten counts. The chain uses TRBV12-3 or TRBV12-4 and TRBJ2-3; D gene ambiguous. CDR3 length: 13 amino acids. V lost 2 bases to trimming and J lost 1 base, with 4 bases between them. The CDR3 region has the DNA TGTGCCAGCAGTTTACGGGGCACAGATACGCAGTATTTT. Translated: CASSLRGTDTQYF.

Ten or more counts support this clonotype. V usage is TRBV4-2 and J usage is TRBJ2-5; 7 bases fit TRBD1. The CDR3 is 14 amino acids. The V segment lost 4 bases and the J segment 1 base; nucleotides outside the gene matches: 3. Germline V CDR1 and CDR2: LGHNA, YNFKEQ. CDR3 nucleotide sequence: TGTGCCAGCAGCCGGGGACAGATCCAAGAGACCCAGTACTTC. As protein: CASSRGQIQETQYF.

There are many counts of this clonotype. The J gene is TRBJ2-3, the V gene TRBV5-1; D is possibly TRBD1 (6 bases). V was shortened by 5 bases and J by 0 bases, with 10 bases between the two germline ends. Germline CDR1 and CDR2: SGHRS and YFSETQ. CDR3 length: 14 residues. The CDR3 spells CASRGAGSTDTQYF. The CDR3 DNA is TGCGCCAGCAGGGGGGCAGGGAGCACAGATACGCAGTATTTT. The variable domain in full, completed from reference TRBV5-1 and TRBJ2-3, reads KAGVTQTPRYLIKTRGQQVTLSCSPISGHRSVSWYQQTPGQGLQFLFEYFSETQRNKGNFPGRFSGRQFSNSRSEMNVSTLELGDSALYLCASRGAGSTDTQYFGPGTRLTVL.

This clonotype was observed at least ten times. The chain carries TRBV7-2 and TRBJ2-2, with D possibly matching TRBD1 (5 bases). Germline CDR1 reads SGHTA; CDR2 reads FQGNSA. Trimming removed 4 bases at V and 4 bases at J, with 10 bases between. There are 14 residues in the CDR3. CDR3 DNA: TGTGCCAGCAGCTCGGTCAGGGTCACCGGGGAGCTGTTTTTT. Residues: CASSSVRVTGELFF. Using reference TRBV7-2 and TRBJ2-2 for the parts outside the CDR3, the full variable domain is GAGVSQSPSNKVTEKGKDVELRCDPISGHTALYWYRQSLGQGLEFLIYFQGNSAPDKSGLPSDRFSAERTGGSVSTLTIQRTQQEDSAVYLCASSSVRVTGELFFGEGSRLTVL.

At least ten counts were recorded for this clonotype. The rearrangement joins TRBV6-1 to TRBJ2-2, with unresolved D. V was shortened by 7 bases and J by 8 bases, with 11 bases between the two germline ends. The CDR3 is 12 amino acids. Per germline, CDR1 MNHNS and CDR2 SASEGT. The CDR3 loop is CASTLEVGELFF. DNA of the CDR3: TGTGCCAGCACCCTTGAGGTTGGGGAGCTGTTTTTT.

Only a few counts were recorded for this clonotype. This rearrangement joins TRBV7-3 to TRBJ1-5; the D is unclear. The CDR3 totals 13 residues. The V end was cut by 2 bases, the J end by 6 bases, with 8 bases between. Germline V lookup: CDR1 SGHTA, CDR2 FQGTGA. The CDR3 DNA sequence: TGTGCCAGCAGCTTAGGCCCCCGTCAGCCCCAGCATTTT. Translating it yields CASSLGPRQPQHF.

This clonotype was recorded at least ten times. V gene TRBV5-1 combines with J gene TRBJ2-7, with TRBD2 as a possible D gene (7 bases). The CDR3 contains 15 residues. V was pared by 4 bases and J by 0 bases, with 14 bases between. From germline, CDR1 is SGHRS and CDR2 YFSETQ. In nucleotides, the CDR3 is TGCGCCAGCAGCATCTCCGGGGGGCGCTCCTACGAGCAGTACTTC. Protein: CASSISGGRSYEQYF.